These 16 T cell receptor beta chains were sequenced from one sample in a study of T cell responses to AZD1222 COVID-19 vaccine (dated by TCRdb to the early 2020s). The label giving this sample's time point can be read as: about 28 days (+/-7) after the second vaccine dose. Libraries were built with the immunoSEQ multiplex PCR assay. The immuneACCESS repertoire file appears here via TCRdb, limited to in-frame rearrangements. These files lack a portion of the clones; in checked studies, under half of the deficit traces to unresolved V genes, and the cause of the others is not known. This sample lists 150,000 or so clones; about 91% were detected once. 1.3% of the sample is held by the ten biggest clonotypes. The sample in question was peripheral blood, obtained 28 days after the second AZD1222 dose. Receptors were obtained from an adult who received the AZD1222 COVID-19 vaccine.

The CDR3 sequence is CASKGGGGSYNEQFF. CDR3 coding DNA: TGCGCCAGCAAAGGAGGCGGGGGGTCCTACAATGAGCAGTTCTTC. The V gene is TRBV4-1, the J gene TRBJ2-1; 8 positions agree with TRBD2. The CDR3 sequence is 15 residues long. Germline loops: CDR1 MGHRA, CDR2 YSYEKL. V shed 7 bases and J 1 base; nucleotides not matched to a gene: 6.

This clone was found a few times. The CDR3: CASSQQAGANTNYGYTF. The CDR3 DNA reads as TGTGCCAGCAGCCAACAGGCGGGGGCCAATACTAACTATGGCTACACCTTC. This chain joins TRBV4-2 and TRBJ1-2; the D gene is possibly TRBD1 (6 bases). CDR3 length equals 17 residues. Germline values: CDR1 LGHNA, CDR2 YNFKEQ. The V end was cut by 2 bases, the J end by 0 bases, with 16 bases between.

This chain links TRBV7-9 with TRBJ1-2; possibly TRBD1 for D (5 bases). This CDR3 contains 16 residues. The V and J ends lost 4 bases and 2 bases respectively, with 17 bases between them. Looked up from germline, CDR1 is SEHNR and CDR2 is FQNEAQ (reference sequence). For the CDR3, the DNA is TGTGCCAGCAGCTCCCCCCTGGGGGACGGCAACTATGGCTACACCTTC. It yields the protein CASSSPLGDGNYGYTF.

The rearrangement links TRBV5-1 to TRBJ1-2, with 7 nucleotides matching TRBD1. CDR1 is SGHRS and CDR2 is YFSETQ in the germline V gene. The J segment lost 6 bases and the V segment lost 0 bases, leaving 17 bases of the junction unmatched. The CDR3 length is 18 residues. CDR3 amino acids: CASSLAAGGQLGKDGYTF. The CDR3, as DNA: TGCGCCAGCAGCTTGGCGGCAGGGGGTCAGCTTGGGAAGGATGGCTACACCTTC.

This clone is a singleton in its sample. This chain joins TRBV19 and TRBJ1-1; D remains ambiguous. Germline CDR1 is LNHDA and CDR2 is SQIVND (reference sequence). The CDR3 extends over 13 amino acids. The ends were cut back, 4 bases at V and 3 bases at J, with 9 bases in the middle. As DNA, the CDR3 is TGTGCCAGTAGTACCGCCATGGACACTGAAGCTTTCTTT. The encoded protein is CASSTAMDTEAFF.

The chain joins TRBV6-4 to TRBJ1-1; TRBD1 might be the D (5 bases). Trimming cost V 10 bases and J 0 bases, with 21 bases left between them. This CDR3 spans 16 amino acids. Germline-derived CDR1 and CDR2 are MRHNA and SNTAGT. CDR3 loop: CATTSRVAELNTEAFF. DNA of the CDR3: TGTGCCACCACCAGCAGGGTCGCGGAGCTGAACACTGAAGCTTTCTTT.

This chain joins TRBV4-3 and TRBJ1-1; TRBD1 aligns across 7 bases. The germline CDR1 and CDR2 sequences are LGHNA and YSLEER. J gave up 4 bases and V 3 bases, and 11 bases lay outside the gene matches. The CDR3 totals 16 residues. The chain's CDR3 is CASSQGTVRWTTEAFF. DNA for the CDR3: TGCGCCAGCAGCCAGGGGACAGTTAGATGGACCACTGAAGCTTTCTTT.

V gene TRBV10-1 combines with J gene TRBJ1-5; the D is unclear. CDR3 length equals 11 residues. V dropped 6 bases and J dropped 6 bases, with 6 bases sitting between them. Germline V lookup: CDR1 WNHNN, CDR2 SYGVQD (reference sequence). CDR3 nucleotide sequence: TGCGCCAGCAGAACCCGTCAGCCCCAGCATTTT. Protein product: CASRTRQPQHF.

This sequence joins TRBV19 and TRBJ1-5, with D possibly being TRBD1 (5 bases). This CDR3 is 14 amino acids long. The V gene lost 1 base and the J gene lost 7 bases, with 11 bases spanning the gap. Germline V gene sequence: CDR1 LNHDA, CDR2 SQIVND (reference sequence). CDR3 DNA sequence: TGTGCCAGTAGTATAGGGGTCGAGGGGCAGCCCCAGCATTTT. Encoded protein: CASSIGVEGQPQHF.

The chain combines TRBV2 with TRBJ2-1; D might be TRBD1 (5 bases). V was trimmed by 11 bases and J by 9 bases, leaving 8 bases between them. Germline V lookup: CDR1 SNHLY, CDR2 FYNNEI. The CDR3 totals 9 residues. The CDR3 loop is CAGRGEQFF. The CDR3 DNA reads TGTGCCGGTAGGGGTGAGCAGTTCTTC.

Concerning this clone: Other DNA sequences from this sample encode an identical CDR3 as well. The chain joins TRBV6-5 to TRBJ1-3; D uncertain. The germline V and J ends were trimmed by 0 bases and 0 bases, with 6 bases remaining between them. This CDR3 contains 15 residues. The germline V gene has CDR1 MNHEY and CDR2 SVGAGI. As DNA, the CDR3 is TGTGCCAGCAGTTACTCCGGTCTCTCTGGAAACACCATATATTTT. As protein: CASSYSGLSGNTIYF.

This rearrangement joins TRBV4-3 to TRBJ2-2; TRBD2 matches at 9 bases. The CDR3 length is 18 residues. CDR1 LGHNA and CDR2 YSLEER come from the germline V gene. Trimming took 3 bases from V and 4 from J; bases not matched to a gene: 12. This chain's CDR3 is CASSQQLAGTTSTGELFF. The CDR3 nucleotides are TGCGCCAGCAGCCAGCAGCTAGCGGGAACAACTAGCACCGGGGAGCTGTTTTTT.

The chain has TRBV15 and TRBJ2-3; TRBD1 matches at 7 bases. CDR1 and CDR2 from the germline V gene are LNHNV and YYDKDF (reference sequence). The CDR3 spans 15 residues. V trimming: 0 bases; J trimming: 4 bases; junction bases outside the gene matches: 4. CDR3 sequence: CATSRDGQGADTQYF. As DNA, the CDR3 is TGTGCCACCAGCAGAGATGGGCAGGGGGCAGATACGCAGTATTTT. Full variable domain (rest looked up from reference TRBV15 and TRBJ2-3): DAMVIQNPRYQVTQFGKPVTLSCSQTLNHNVMYWYQQKSSQAPKLLFHYYDKDFNNEADTPDNFQSRRPNTSFCFLDIRSPGLGDTAMYLCATSRDGQGADTQYFGPGTRLTVL.

This clone was counted once. The chain joins TRBV7-9 to TRBJ2-1, with D perhaps matching TRBD2 (6 bases). CDR1 is SEHNR and CDR2 is FQNEAQ in the germline V gene (reference sequence). The CDR3 covers 15 residues. V shed 1 base and J shed 7 bases, with 14 bases lying between them. This CDR3 is CASSLGGTQTNEQFF. CDR3 coding DNA: TGTGCCAGCAGCTTAGGGGGGACTCAGACTAATGAGCAGTTCTTC.

The chain uses TRBV7-2 and TRBJ1-2; a weak D match, TRBD1 (6 bases). There are 15 residues in the CDR3. CDR1 is SGHTA, CDR2 FQGNSA, per germline. Between the trimmed V and J ends, which lost 5 bases and 3 bases, there was a span of 16 bases. CDR3 in amino acids: CASSPLGGGHYGYTF. In DNA, the CDR3 is TGTGCCAGCAGCCCGCTTGGGGGGGGCCACTATGGCTACACCTTC. Together with reference TRBV7-2 and TRBJ1-2, the CDR3 gives the full variable domain: GAGVSQSPSNKVTEKGKDVELRCDPISGHTALYWYRQSLGQGLEFLIYFQGNSAPDKSGLPSDRFSAERTGGSVSTLTIQRTQQEDSAVYLCASSPLGGGHYGYTFGSGTRLTVV.

The chain is built from TRBV6-4 and TRBJ1-6; D not certain. The V and J ends lost 0 bases and 10 bases respectively, with 16 bases between them. CDR1 MRHNA and CDR2 SNTAGT come from the germline V gene. The CDR3 runs to 16 residues. For the CDR3, the DNA is TGTGCCAGCAGTGACTCTGAGGGTTGGGTATCGTCACCCCTCCACTTT. Translation gives CASSDSEGWVSSPLHF.